These 30 T cell receptor beta chains were all obtained from the same sample, sequenced in a study of shared clonotypes between healthy human individuals. The repertoire was sequenced with immunoSEQ multiplex PCR; TCRdb's copy has only in-frame clones and lacks some. The table includes around 300,000 clones, more than 75% detected once. Source material: memory CD8+ T cells sorted from blood. As for subset: CD45RO+ cells pooled with CCR7-negative TemRA cells. The source of these receptors is a man aged 18 to 29 in good health.

V usage is TRBV29-1 and J usage is TRBJ2-7, with D perhaps TRBD2 (5 bases). Between the trimmed V and J ends, which lost 3 bases and 2 bases, there was a span of 20 bases. CDR3 length: 16 amino acids. Germline lookup yields CDR1 SQVTM and CDR2 ANQGSEA. The CDR3 sequence is CSVDYLRIDGAYEQYF. The CDR3 DNA follows: TGCAGCGTTGACTACCTCCGAATCGACGGGGCCTACGAGCAGTACTTC.

This chain uses TRBV7-9 with TRBJ2-3; 11 positions agree with TRBD2. This CDR3 comprises 16 residues. V dropped 2 bases and J dropped 2; count of bases not matched to a gene: 3. Per the germline V gene, CDR1 is SEHNR and CDR2 is FQNEAQ (reference sequence). The CDR3 is CASSLRLAGTTDTQYF. The CDR3, as DNA: TGTGCCAGCAGCTTAAGACTAGCGGGGACCACAGATACGCAGTATTTT.

The J gene is TRBJ2-3, the V gene TRBV6-4; D is perhaps TRBD1 (6 bases). Germline CDR1 and CDR2: MRHNA and SNTAGT. The CDR3 totals 18 residues. Trimming took 0 bases from V and 6 from J, leaving 22 bases between them. The CDR3 loop reads CASSDSMGGDTPLDTQYF. The DNA for the CDR3 is TGTGCCAGCAGTGACTCGATGGGTGGGGACACCCCTTTGGATACGCAGTATTTT.

The sample holds one count of this clone. The V and J genes are TRBV25-1 and TRBJ2-7, with 7 bases matching TRBD1. The CDR3 is 14 amino acids. The V gene end was trimmed by 2 bases and the J gene end by 3 bases; junction bases not matched to a gene: 4. The germline V gene has CDR1 MGHDK and CDR2 SYGVNS. CDR3 nucleotides: TGTGCCAGCAGTGAAACCGGACAGGTCTACGAGCAGTACTTC. Translated: CASSETGQVYEQYF.

The rearrangement uses TRBV4-3 and TRBJ2-1; the match to TRBD2 covers 9 bases. The CDR3 totals 17 residues. V was clipped by 0 bases and J by 4 bases; unmatched bases: 7. Germline V lookup: CDR1 LGHNA, CDR2 YSLEER. The DNA of the CDR3 is TGCGCCAGCAGCCAAGAGCTCGGACTAGCGCATTACAATGAGCAGTTCTTC. It translates to CASSQELGLAHYNEQFF.

This chain joins TRBV9 and TRBJ1-5; TRBD1 matches at 11 bases. CDR1 and CDR2 from the germline V gene are SGDLS and YYNGEE. The CDR3 consists of 19 residues. Unmatched junction bases numbered 15, after V lost 4 bases and J lost 3 bases. The CDR3 here is CASSPLGTGGTIFNQPQHF. The CDR3 bases are TGTGCCAGCAGCCCCCTCGGGACAGGGGGGACCATATTCAATCAGCCCCAGCATTTT. Drawing the rest from reference TRBV9 and TRBJ1-5, the complete variable domain is DSGVTQTPKHLITATGQRVTLRCSPRSGDLSVYWYQQSLDQGLQFLIQYYNGEERAKGNILERFSAQQFPDLHSELNLSSLELGDSALYFCASSPLGTGGTIFNQPQHFGDGTRLSIL.

A single count supports this clone. The CDR3 here is CASSLGRLAGESYEQYF. CDR3 DNA: TGTGCCAGCAGCTTAGGCCGACTAGCGGGAGAATCCTACGAGCAGTACTTC. The rearrangement links TRBV13 to TRBJ2-7, with 12 bases fitting TRBD2. V was pared by 0 bases and J by 1 base, with 4 bases of the junction left unmatched. The germline V gene has CDR1 PRHDT and CDR2 FYEKMQ (reference sequence). This CDR3 is 17 amino acids long. The whole variable domain, remainder taken from reference TRBV13 and TRBJ2-7, is AAGVIQSPRHLIKEKRETATLKCYPIPRHDTVYWYQQGPGQDPQFLISFYEKMQSDKGSIPDRFSAQQFSDYHSELNMSSLELGDSALYFCASSLGRLAGESYEQYFGPGTRLTVT.

The rearrangement joins TRBV30 to TRBJ1-6; D unclear. Trimming left V 3 bases short and J 2 bases short, with 11 bases between. The CDR3 runs to 15 residues. Germline CDR1 reads GTSNPN; CDR2 reads SVGIG (reference sequence). CDR3 nucleotide sequence: TGTGCCTGGAGGGCTTCCGGGACCTATAATTCACCCCTCCACTTT. This gives the protein CAWRASGTYNSPLHF.

The chain links TRBV11-2 to TRBJ2-3, with TRBD2 identical over 10 bases. V lost 1 base, J lost 5 bases, and 12 bases stayed unmatched. Germline loops: CDR1 SGHAT, CDR2 FQNNGV. The CDR3 extends over 18 amino acids. CDR3 in amino acids: CASSLALAGARIGDTQYF. CDR3 nucleotide sequence: TGTGCCAGCAGCTTAGCGCTAGCGGGAGCGCGGATAGGAGATACGCAGTATTTT.

This clone occurred once. The chain combines TRBV28 with TRBJ1-4; TRBD1 matches 7 bases. Germline assignment: CDR1 MDHEN and CDR2 SYDVKM. This CDR3 is 14 amino acids long. The V gene end was trimmed by 3 bases and the J gene end by 7 bases; junction bases not matched to a gene: 5. The CDR3 DNA follows: TGTGCCAGCAGTTTGGTGCAGGGGGGTGAAAAACTGTTTTTT. It yields the protein CASSLVQGGEKLFF.

The V and J genes are TRBV5-1 and TRBJ2-7; 9 bases match TRBD1. The CDR3 is 17 residues long. V gave up 4 bases and J gave up 4 bases; unmatched junction bases: 15. The germline CDR1 and CDR2 sequences are SGHRS and YFSETQ. The CDR3 DNA sequence: TGCGCCAGCAGCCGCTATATTACCCGGGACAGGGTTTACGAGCAGTACTTC. This sequence encodes CASSRYITRDRVYEQYF.

The chain couples TRBV4-1 to TRBJ2-5; D may be TRBD1 (5 bases). Between the trimmed V and J ends, which lost 1 base and 0 bases, there was a span of 15 bases. Germline V gene sequence: CDR1 MGHRA, CDR2 YSYEKL. The CDR3 consists of 17 residues. The CDR3 DNA sequence: TGCGCCAGCAGCCAAGGGCAGGGCAACCTGTACCAAGAGACCCAGTACTTC. Translation gives CASSQGQGNLYQETQYF.

This clone came up many times. The V call is TRBV7-8, the J call TRBJ2-7, with 7 bases aligning to TRBD1. CDR3 length: 15 amino acids. With V trimmed by 4 bases and J by 0 bases, 6 bases remained unmatched. Germline values: CDR1 SGHVS, CDR2 FQNEAQ. CDR3 sequence (DNA): TGTGCCAGCAGCTCCCAACAGGGGCCCTCCTACGAGCAGTACTTC. Translation: CASSSQQGPSYEQYF.

The V and J genes are TRBV18 and TRBJ1-2; D gene uncertain. Germline-derived CDR1 and CDR2 are KGHSH and LQKENI. The CDR3 has 14 amino acids. V gave up 6 bases and J gave up 4 bases, with 15 bases separating them. CDR3 sequence: CASSRVTALYGYTF. The CDR3 DNA follows: TGTGCCAGCTCGCGAGTCACCGCCCTCTATGGCTACACCTTC.

The chain uses TRBV27 and TRBJ2-2; D is unclear. This CDR3 is built from 15 residues. Germline CDR1 reads MNHEY; CDR2 reads SMNVEV (reference sequence). Trimming left V 3 bases short and J 4 bases short, with 12 bases between. CDR3: CASSFMGFGTGELFF. Here the CDR3 DNA reads TGTGCCAGCAGTTTTATGGGGTTTGGCACCGGGGAGCTGTTTTTT.

The rearrangement links TRBV9 to TRBJ2-5; TRBD1 aligns across 7 bases. J gave up 2 bases and V 4 bases, and 8 bases lay outside the gene matches. CDR1 and CDR2 from the germline V gene are SGDLS and YYNGEE. The CDR3 has 15 residues. The CDR3 nucleotides read TGTGCCAGCAGCCCAGGGACAGCAACACAAGAGACCCAGTACTTC. It translates to CASSPGTATQETQYF.

The rearrangement joins TRBV10-3 to TRBJ1-6; D gene uncertain. Germline loops: CDR1 ENHRY, CDR2 SYGVKD. This CDR3 contains 12 residues. The V end was cut by 8 bases, the J end by 8 bases, with 10 bases between. The CDR3 DNA sequence: TGTGCCATCGGCACGCTAGATTCACCCCTCCACTTT. Its translation: CAIGTLDSPLHF.

V usage is TRBV30 and J usage is TRBJ2-5; maybe TRBD2 (6 bases). Per the germline V gene, CDR1 is GTSNPN and CDR2 is SVGIG (reference sequence). The CDR3 covers 14 residues. V shed 1 base and J shed 5 bases, with 14 bases lying between them. The CDR3, as DNA: TGTGCCTGGAGTGACCCCCTAGCGCGGGAGACCCAGTACTTC. Its translation is CAWSDPLARETQYF.

The V call is TRBV2, the J call TRBJ2-7; D might be TRBD2 (5 bases). The V gene lost 4 bases and the J gene lost 6 bases, with 10 bases spanning the gap. The CDR3 length is 12 residues. CDR1 and CDR2 (germline): SNHLY, FYNNEI. The CDR3 coding sequence is TGTGCCAGCAGTGGCCGCGGGTTCGAGCAGTACTTC. Translated, it gives CASSGRGFEQYF.

CDR3 sequence (DNA): TGTGCCAGCAGCTCCCGCCCACAGGGAAATGAAAAACTGTTTTTT. Its protein is CASSSRPQGNEKLFF. The V gene is TRBV7-9, the J gene TRBJ1-4; possible D gene TRBD1, 6 bases. Per germline, CDR1 SEHNR and CDR2 FQNEAQ (reference sequence). The CDR3 is 15 residues long. Trimming took 4 bases from V and 5 from J, leaving 14 bases between them. The full variable domain, its missing parts supplied by reference TRBV7-9 and TRBJ1-4, is DTGVSQNPRHKITKRGQNVTFRCDPISEHNRLYWYRQTLGQGPEFLTYFQNEAQLEKSRLLSDRFSAERPKGSFSTLEIQRTEQGDSAMYLCASSSRPQGNEKLFFGSGTQLSVL.

This clone was observed many times. The chain links TRBV19 to TRBJ2-7; 9 bases fit TRBD2. The CDR3 length is 14 residues. Trimming at V came to 3 bases and at J to 6 bases, leaving 6 bases not matched to a gene. Germline CDR1 and CDR2: LNHDA and SQIVND (reference sequence). DNA of the CDR3: TGTGCCAGTAGTATCCGGCTAGCGGGAACCGAGCAGTACTTC. Its translation is CASSIRLAGTEQYF.

The V call is TRBV6-6, the J call TRBJ1-1; a possible D gene is TRBD1 (6 bases). CDR1 is MNHNY, CDR2 SVGAGI, per germline (reference sequence). The CDR3 is 12 residues long. Trimming shortened V by 2 bases and J by 8 bases, and 9 bases separated the two germline ends. The CDR3 loop is CASSYLQGEAFF. CDR3 DNA sequence: TGTGCCAGCAGTTACCTACAGGGAGAAGCTTTCTTT.

The chain carries TRBV20-1 and TRBJ2-7; D is perhaps TRBD1 (6 bases). The CDR3 spans 11 residues. V was trimmed by 6 bases and J by 5 bases, leaving 11 bases between them. Germline V gives CDR1 DFQATT, CDR2 SNEGSKA (reference sequence). CDR3 sequence reads: CSATQGDEQYF. The CDR3 nucleotides are TGCAGTGCAACACAGGGAGACGAGCAGTACTTC.

This clone was seen a handful of times. The gene calls are TRBV29-1 and TRBJ2-4, with a tentative D call TRBD2 (6 bases). The V gene lost 3 bases and the J gene lost 7 bases, with 13 bases spanning the gap. The CDR3 is 13 residues long. From germline, CDR1 is SQVTM and CDR2 ANQGSEA. CDR3 sequence: CSVDGGARNIQYF. CDR3 DNA: TGCAGCGTTGATGGAGGGGCCCGGAACATTCAGTACTTC.

The rearrangement links TRBV27 to TRBJ1-2; D is perhaps TRBD1 (5 bases). Looked up from germline, CDR1 is MNHEY and CDR2 is SMNVEV (reference sequence). The germline V and J ends were trimmed by 6 bases and 5 bases, with 22 bases remaining between them. This CDR3 spans 16 amino acids. The CDR3 region is CASSPSVGPTSYGYTF. In DNA form, the CDR3 reads TGTGCCAGCAGCCCATCCGTGGGACCGACCTCATATGGCTACACCTTC.

This chain connects TRBV5-8 to TRBJ1-2, with 8 positions matching TRBD1. This CDR3 has 18 amino acids. Looked up from germline, CDR1 is SGHTS and CDR2 is YDEGEE. After removal of 5 bases from V and 1 base from J, the junction contained 16 bases not matched to a gene. The CDR3 sequence is CASRPSDRDQFYNYGYTF. CDR3 coding DNA: TGTGCCAGCAGACCGTCGGACAGGGATCAATTTTATAACTATGGCTACACCTTC. Based on the CDR3 plus reference TRBV5-8 and TRBJ1-2, the full variable domain is EAGVTQSPTHLIKTRGQQATLRCSPISGHTSVYWYQQALGLGLQFLLWYDEGEERNRGNFPPRFSGRQFPNYSSELNVNALELEDSALYLCASRPSDRDQFYNYGYTFGSGTRLTVV.

This CDR3 reads CASSSPLLGGLFEQYF. The CDR3 nucleotides read TGTGCCAGCAGTTCCCCCCTCTTGGGGGGGCTCTTCGAGCAGTACTTC. The rearrangement joins TRBV28 to TRBJ2-7; D may be TRBD2 (7 bases). The CDR3 length is 16 residues. Between the trimmed V and J ends, which lost 4 bases and 6 bases, there was a span of 22 bases. Germline loops: CDR1 MDHEN, CDR2 SYDVKM. Filled out from reference TRBV28 and TRBJ2-7, the complete variable domain reads DVKVTQSSRYLVKRTGEKVFLECVQDMDHENMFWYRQDPGLGLRLIYFSYDVKMKEKGDIPEGYSVSREKKERFSLILESASTNQTSMYLCASSSPLLGGLFEQYFGPGTRLTVT.

The chain joins TRBV27 to TRBJ2-1; D remains ambiguous. Trimming cost V 5 bases and J 5 bases, with 13 bases left between them. This CDR3 contains 14 residues. The germline gives CDR1 MNHEY, CDR2 SMNVEV (reference sequence). The CDR3, as DNA: TGTGCCAGCAGTCCACAAGTCTACCACAATGAGCAGTTCTTC. Its translation is CASSPQVYHNEQFF.

As concerns this clone: The identical CDR3 is also encoded by other nucleotide sequences in the sample. The rearrangement links TRBV30 to TRBJ2-7, with D tentatively TRBD2 (5 bases). V lost 2 bases and J lost 0, with 8 bases in between. This CDR3 contains 13 residues. Germline CDR1 reads GTSNPN; CDR2 reads SVGIG (reference sequence). The DNA for the CDR3 is TGTGCCTGGAGTTCCGGGAACTCCTACGAGCAGTACTTC. Translated: CAWSSGNSYEQYF. The whole variable domain, filled in from reference TRBV30 and TRBJ2-7, reads SQTIHQWPATLVQPVGSPLSLECTVEGTSNPNLYWYRQAAGRGLQLLFYSVGIGQISSEVPQNLSASRPQDRQFILSSKKLLLSDSGFYLCAWSSGNSYEQYFGPGTRLTVT.

The V call is TRBV6-6, the J call TRBJ1-3; D is undetermined. The CDR3 has 15 amino acids. V was cut by 6 bases and J by 4 bases, with 16 bases left in between. Germline values: CDR1 MNHNY, CDR2 SVGAGI (reference sequence). CDR3 sequence: CASRSGARSGNTIYF. Here the CDR3 DNA reads TGTGCCAGCAGGTCGGGAGCTCGCTCCGGAAACACCATATATTTT.